This record looks at one T cell receptor beta chain sequence and its context. The antigen is unknown. This sample stems from a study of blood T cells in healthy people across ages. Overall study results and limits: TCR beta diversity, measured per million T cells, fell in a roughly linear way with age.

Together with a sample-barcoded 5' primer, a J-beta primer mix was included in a second PCR lasting about 7 to 11 cycles. Samples each returned at least 2.5 million CDR3-containing paired-end reads. TCRdb reanalysed the 5' RACE reads using MiXCR and keeps one entry per CDR3 protein. The sample lists some 670,000 distinct CDR3 sequences; 52% were seen once. The study drew donors from healthy Caucasian individuals in Russia aged 6 to 90. The germline V and J ends were trimmed by 5 bases and 3 bases, with 8 bases remaining between them. The CDR3 consists of 13 residues. Germline V lookup: CDR1 SEHNR, CDR2 FQNEAQ (reference sequence).

Sample: blood. The genes are TRBV7-9 and TRBJ1-5; D not certain. The receptor comes from a woman older than 75 in good health. CDR3 loop: CASSIENNQPQHF. The CDR3 DNA reads TGTGCCAGCAGCATCGAGAACAATCAGCCCCAGCATTTT.